The 18 T cell receptor beta chains listed next were all sequenced from one sample in a study of cytomegalovirus exposure and HLA in healthy donors. The primer mix had 60 Vbeta and 13 Jbeta primers. The repertoire was sequenced with immunoSEQ multiplex PCR; TCRdb's copy has only in-frame clones and lacks some. The top ten clones hold 1% of a sample with approximately 170,000 clones, approximately 81% of them seen once. The sample comprised PBMCs. The receptors were sampled from a boy younger than 10 in good health and CMV-seronegative.

J is TRBJ2-2 and V is TRBV19; D perhaps matches TRBD1 (5 bases). Germline V lookup: CDR1 LNHDA, CDR2 SQIVND (reference sequence). Trimming took 4 bases from V and 0 from J, leaving 12 bases between them. The CDR3 has 16 amino acids. CDR3 DNA: TGTGCCAGTAGTAAGAAGGCAGGGACGAACACCGGGGAGCTGTTTTTT. Translation: CASSKKAGTNTGELFF.

In nucleotides, the CDR3 is TGTGCCAGCAGCACCCCCCGAACTAGCGGGAGTAACACCGGGGAGCTGTTTTTT. This codes for CASSTPRTSGSNTGELFF. V gene TRBV7-9 combines with J gene TRBJ2-2; TRBD2 agrees at 11 bases. CDR3 length equals 18 residues. Per the germline V gene, CDR1 is SEHNR and CDR2 is FQNEAQ (reference sequence). Trimming at V came to 5 bases and at J to 2 bases, leaving 10 bases not matched to a gene.

This sequence joins TRBV6-1 and TRBJ1-6, with D possibly TRBD1 on 5 matching bases. The CDR3 has 15 amino acids. Trimming removed 6 bases from V and 4 bases from J, with 13 bases in between. Germline V gene sequence: CDR1 MNHNS, CDR2 SASEGT. The CDR3 reads CASSRGDVYNSPLHF. The CDR3 nucleotides are TGTGCCAGCAGCCGGGGGGACGTTTATAATTCACCCCTCCACTTT.

This clone was counted only a few times. The chain combines TRBV7-9 with TRBJ1-2; tentatively, D is TRBD1 (6 bases). CDR3 length: 13 residues. The germline V and J ends were trimmed by 5 bases and 2 bases, with 9 bases remaining between them. CDR1 is SEHNR and CDR2 is FQNEAQ in the germline V gene (reference sequence). Here the CDR3 DNA reads TGTGCCAGCAGCAGGGGGGGAAACTATGGCTACACCTTC. It specifies CASSRGGNYGYTF. Variable domain in full (rest from reference TRBV7-9 and TRBJ1-2): DTGVSQNPRHKITKRGQNVTFRCDPISEHNRLYWYRQTLGQGPEFLTYFQNEAQLEKSRLLSDRFSAERPKGSFSTLEIQRTEQGDSAMYLCASSRGGNYGYTFGSGTRLTVV.

The chain couples TRBV14 to TRBJ2-3; 11 positions match TRBD2. The CDR3 covers 16 residues. The V gene's germline CDR1 is SGHDN and CDR2 FVKESK. V gave up 0 bases and J gave up 8 bases; unmatched junction bases: 7. The CDR3 DNA is TGTGCCAGCAGCCAAGATTCGGGGCTAGCGGGAGGTACGCAGTATTTT. It is translated as CASSQDSGLAGGTQYF. Looking up the rest from reference TRBV14 and TRBJ2-3 gives the full variable domain: EAGVTQFPSHSVIEKGQTVTLRCDPISGHDNLYWYRRVMGKEIKFLLHFVKESKQDESGMPNNRFLAERTGGTYSTLKVQPAELEDSGVYFCASSQDSGLAGGTQYFGPGTRLTVL.

The chain joins TRBV27 to TRBJ1-4; 8 nucleotides match TRBD1. Losses at the gene ends were 3 bases for V and 8 bases for J; bases not matched to a gene: 5. The CDR3 contains 14 residues. Germline V gene lookup returns CDR1 MNHEY and CDR2 SMNVEV (reference sequence). CDR3 nucleotide sequence: TGTGCCAGCAGTTTCCAGGGGGCGCGGGAAAAACTGTTTTTT. Its translation is CASSFQGAREKLFF.

This chain joins TRBV6-5 and TRBJ1-6, with D maybe TRBD1 (6 bases). The CDR3 is 15 residues long. V was shortened by 7 bases and J by 2 bases, with 12 bases between the two germline ends. The germline V gene encodes CDR1 MNHEY and CDR2 SVGAGI. The CDR3 region has the DNA TGTGCCAGCACCAGGGGAGGGCCCTATAATTCACCCCTCCACTTT. Protein sequence: CASTRGGPYNSPLHF.

With regard to this clone: One junction end disagrees with the germline gene, perhaps due to a read error. The chain couples TRBV2 to TRBJ2-6; the match to TRBD1 covers 11 bases. This CDR3 comprises 17 residues. CDR1 is SNHLY and CDR2 is FYNNEI in the germline V gene. As DNA, the CDR3 is TGTGCCAGCCAACGAACAACTCCCGGGACAGGGGGCAACGTCCTGACTTTC. Protein sequence: CASQRTTPGTGGNVLTF.

This chain connects TRBV2 to TRBJ2-3, with 9 bases aligning to TRBD1. J lost 4 bases, V lost 9 bases, and 11 bases had no gene match. Germline V gene lookup returns CDR1 SNHLY and CDR2 FYNNEI. CDR3 size: 15 residues. CDR3 DNA sequence: TGTGCCAGGTACCCGGGACAGGGTCCGGCAGATACGCAGTATTTT. Translated: CARYPGQGPADTQYF. The full variable domain, its missing parts supplied by reference TRBV2 and TRBJ2-3, is EPEVTQTPSHQVTQMGQEVILRCVPISNHLYFYWYRQILGQKVEFLVSFYNNEISEKSEIFDDQFSVERPDGSNFTLKIRSTKLEDSAMYFCARYPGQGPADTQYFGPGTRLTVL.

This chain joins TRBV6-5 and TRBJ2-3; 11 bases match TRBD1. CDR3 length: 16 residues. Trimming at V came to 2 bases and at J to 7 bases, leaving 8 bases not matched to a gene. The V gene's germline CDR1 is MNHEY and CDR2 SVGAGI. CDR3 sequence reads: CASSYGGQGERHTQYF. Here the CDR3 DNA reads TGTGCCAGCAGTTACGGGGGACAGGGGGAACGTCATACGCAGTATTTT.

About this clone: The junction departs from germline at one end; a sequencing error may be responsible. This chain links TRBV13 with TRBJ2-7, with D possibly being TRBD1 (5 bases). The germline gives CDR1 PRHDT, CDR2 FYEKMQ (reference sequence). CDR3 length equals 12 residues. The CDR3 DNA reads as TGTGCCAGCAGCGCCGACAGCTACGAGCGGTACTTC. This encodes CASSADSYERYF.

The chain combines TRBV19 with TRBJ2-7; D unclear. This CDR3 is built from 12 residues. CDR1 is LNHDA and CDR2 is SQIVND in the germline V gene (reference sequence). V lost 5 bases and J lost 5, with 10 bases in between. The CDR3 bases are TGTGCCAGTAGTCACAGTCCCCACGAGCAGTACTTC. It yields the protein CASSHSPHEQYF.

This clone was recorded a few times. DNA of the CDR3: TGTGCCAGCAGTGACTTCAAGGACAGGCGTAACGGAGATACGCAGTATTTT. Residues: CASSDFKDRRNGDTQYF. V is TRBV6-4 and J is TRBJ2-3, with 7 bases fitting TRBD1. V lost 1 base, J lost 5 bases, and 12 bases stayed unmatched. The length of the CDR3 is 17 residues. Germline CDR1 MRHNA, CDR2 SNTAGT.

This clone occurred a few times. J is TRBJ1-1 and V is TRBV6-5, with 9 bases fitting TRBD1. V lost 8 bases to trimming and J lost 4 bases; unmatched junction nucleotides: 5. The CDR3 length is 13 residues. Germline CDR1 reads MNHEY; CDR2 reads SVGAGI. The CDR3 loop is CASRDRAPTEAFF. CDR3 in DNA: TGTGCCAGCCGGGACAGGGCCCCCACTGAAGCTTTCTTT.

This clone was counted a few times. This chain uses TRBV14 with TRBJ2-2, with D possibly matching TRBD2 (6 bases). V was shortened by 0 bases and J by 4 bases, with 12 bases between the two germline ends. This CDR3 is 16 amino acids long. Germline CDR1 and CDR2: SGHDN and FVKESK. DNA for the CDR3: TGTGCCAGCAGCCAAGATGGCGGGGTCGTCACCGGGGAGCTGTTTTTT. Its translation is CASSQDGGVVTGELFF.

V and J are TRBV6-1 and TRBJ2-2, with D maybe TRBD1 (5 bases). This CDR3 contains 13 residues. Germline-derived CDR1 and CDR2 are MNHNS and SASEGT. V was trimmed by 5 bases and J by 6 bases, leaving 10 bases between them. CDR3 bases: TGTGCCAGCAGTAACCTCAGGGCCGGGGAGCTGTTTTTT. Protein product: CASSNLRAGELFF.

In nucleotides, the CDR3 is TGTGCCAGCTCGTTTACAGGTCGGATCGCTTTCTTT. Translated: CASSFTGRIAFF. The genes are TRBV18 and TRBJ1-1; TRBD1 might be the D (5 bases). CDR1 and CDR2 from the germline V gene are KGHSH and LQKENI. V gave up 6 bases and J gave up 11 bases, with 16 bases separating them. The length of the CDR3 is 12 residues.

The chain has TRBV19 and TRBJ2-1; 12 bases agree with TRBD2. The CDR3 extends over 19 amino acids. Germline V gene lookup returns CDR1 LNHDA and CDR2 SQIVND (reference sequence). V shed 5 bases, J shed 6 bases, and the junction held 17 bases outside the gene matches. The CDR3 loop is CASSSHPSGGAQLFNEQFF. In DNA form, the CDR3 reads TGTGCCAGTAGTTCGCACCCTAGCGGGGGGGCCCAGTTGTTCAATGAGCAGTTCTTC.